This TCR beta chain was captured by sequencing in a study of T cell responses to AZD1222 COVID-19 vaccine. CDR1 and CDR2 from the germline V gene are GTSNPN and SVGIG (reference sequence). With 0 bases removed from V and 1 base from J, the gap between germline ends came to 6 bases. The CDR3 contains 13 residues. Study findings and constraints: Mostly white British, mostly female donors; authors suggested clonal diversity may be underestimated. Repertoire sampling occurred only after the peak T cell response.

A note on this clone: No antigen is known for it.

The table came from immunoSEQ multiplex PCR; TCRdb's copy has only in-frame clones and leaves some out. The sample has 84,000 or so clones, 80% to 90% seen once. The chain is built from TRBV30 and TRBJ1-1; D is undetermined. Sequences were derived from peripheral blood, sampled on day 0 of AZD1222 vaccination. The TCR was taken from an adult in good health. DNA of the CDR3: TGTGCCTGGAGTGTTGTTGAGAACACTGAAGCTTTCTTT. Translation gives CAWSVVENTEAFF.